This is a list of T cell receptor beta chains from one sample in a study of T cells after yellow fever vaccination. TCRdb analysed the 5' RACE reads with MiXCR anew, one entry per CDR3 protein. Altogether over 250,000 distinct CDR3 sequences are present, 4.1% being singletons, with the ten largest covering around 23%. The sample consisted of PBMCs, taken 5 days after the yellow fever booster vaccination. These receptors all come from a man aged 18 to 30 who received the YFV17D yellow fever vaccine. The CDR3 runs from the conserved cysteine through the conserved F or W. Each record gives: CDR3 DNA, CDR3 protein, J gene, V gene, D gene, clone size. A D gene is named only where the DNA matches it firmly. Expanded clones are given a class, and other clones once, few, many or no size at all.

TGTGCCAGCAGCTTAGTCCAGGGGGTAGGATATGGCTACACCTTC | CASSLVQGVGYGYTF | TRBJ1-2 | TRBV7-9 | TRBD1 | .
TGTGCCAGCAGCCAAGCTAGCGGGGGGCATATACTGTACAATGAGCAGTTCTTC | CASSQASGGHILYNEQFF | TRBJ2-1 | TRBV3-1 | TRBD2 | .
TGTGCCAGCAGCTTTGGACAGACGATACGCACAGATACGCAGTATTTT | CASSFGQTIRTDTQYF | TRBJ2-3 | TRBV7-9 | . | few
TGCGCCAGCAGCAGCCTACCAAGGGGAGGCACTAATGAAAAACTGTTTTTT | CASSSLPRGGTNEKLFF | TRBJ1-4 | TRBV5-1 | . | many
TGCGCCAGCCAGGACAGGACAGATTCACCCCTCCACTTT | CASQDRTDSPLHF | TRBJ1-6 | TRBV4-3 | TRBD1 | few
TGCGCCAGCAGCTCGACTAGCCGCACAGATACGCAGTATTTT | CASSSTSRTDTQYF | TRBJ2-3 | TRBV5-1 | TRBD2 | few
TGTGCCAGCAGCAAATCTAGAGCCGGGGAGCTGTTTTTT | CASSKSRAGELFF | TRBJ2-2 | TRBV9 | . | .
TGCAGTGCTACGACAGTCCCGGGTTGGAATCAGCCCCAGCATTTT | CSATTVPGWNQPQHF | TRBJ1-5 | TRBV20-1 | . | .
TGTGCCAGCAGTTACTCAATGGGTATCCGAGAGACCCAGTACTTC | CASSYSMGIRETQYF | TRBJ2-5 | TRBV6-6 | . | few
TGCGCCAGCAGCTTAAGCAGGGGGCTATCTTACGAGCAGTACTTC | CASSLSRGLSYEQYF | TRBJ2-7 | TRBV5-1 | TRBD1 | many
TGTGCCAGCAGCTTGAGGTCCCTAGCGGGGGAGGCAGATACGCAGTATTTT | CASSLRSLAGEADTQYF | TRBJ2-3 | TRBV11-3 | TRBD2 | few
TGTGCCAGCAGTTCCCGGGACAGGGGGTATCAGCCCCAGCATTTT | CASSSRDRGYQPQHF | TRBJ1-5 | TRBV12-3/TRBV12-4 | TRBD1 | few
TGTGCCAGCAGCGTAGGGCTTAGGAATTCACCCCTCCACTTT | CASSVGLRNSPLHF | TRBJ1-6 | TRBV9 | . | few
TGCGCCAGCAGCCACGGACCGGGACGCAGTTTGATTCAGCCCCAGCATTTT | CASSHGPGRSLIQPQHF | TRBJ1-5 | TRBV4-1 | . | .
TGTGCCAGCAGCCCCGGGGGGTGGACTGAAGCTTTCTTT | CASSPGGWTEAFF | TRBJ1-1 | TRBV7-8 | . | .
TGTGCCAGCAGCTTGGAATCCCCCGGGAGCTATGGCTACACCTTC | CASSLESPGSYGYTF | TRBJ1-2 | TRBV5-4 | . | .
TGCGCCAGCAGCTTGGCTGGGACAGACTCAACTAATGAAAAACTGTTTTTT | CASSLAGTDSTNEKLFF | TRBJ1-4 | TRBV5-1 | TRBD1 | .
TGTGCCAGCAGCTCGGACAGGCTGAATTCACCCCTCCACTTT | CASSSDRLNSPLHF | TRBJ1-6 | TRBV7-9 | TRBD1 | .
TGCGCCAGCAGCTTGGGGACTAGCGGGGGGTTCCATACGCAGTATTTT | CASSLGTSGGFHTQYF | TRBJ2-3 | TRBV5-1 | TRBD2 | few
TGTGCCAGCAGTGGTGGGGGGGCGAACTACTATGAGCAGTTCTTC | CASSGGGANYYEQFF | TRBJ2-1 | TRBV12-3/TRBV12-4 | . | once
TGTGCCAGTCGGGGGGGCGGGGGTGAGACCCAGTACTTC | CASRGGGGETQYF | TRBJ2-5 | TRBV11-2 | TRBD2 | few
TGTGCCAGTACGGACGACCTCAATGAGCAGTTCTTC | CASTDDLNEQFF | TRBJ2-1 | TRBV19 | . | few
TGTGCCAGCAGCGTAGGGGACACTGAAGCTTTCTTT | CASSVGDTEAFF | TRBJ1-1 | TRBV9 | . | many
TGTGCCAGCAGCTGGGGGGAAAATGAGCAGTTCTTC | CASSWGENEQFF | TRBJ2-1 | TRBV7-9 | . | .
TGTGCCAGCAGTGATAAAGAGACCCAGTACTTC | CASSDKETQYF | TRBJ2-5 | TRBV25-1 | . | few
TGCGCCAGCAGCCATGTACGACAGGGGCGGTCACCCCTCCACTTT | CASSHVRQGRSPLHF | TRBJ1-6 | TRBV4-1 | TRBD1 | many
TGTGCCAGCAGCCTGGACCCGGGACTACCCTACAATGAGCAGTTCTTC | CASSLDPGLPYNEQFF | TRBJ2-1 | TRBV4-2 | TRBD2 | many
TGTGCCAGCAGCCCGGAACAGGGAATTTACAATGAGCAGTTCTTC | CASSPEQGIYNEQFF | TRBJ2-1 | TRBV3-1 | . | few
TGTGCCAGCAGTTACAGTAACTCTAATGAAAAACTGTTTTTT | CASSYSNSNEKLFF | TRBJ1-4 | TRBV14 | . | few
TGTGCCAGCAGTTCGACAGGGGCAGGACGCCGCTTTAATTCACCCCTCCACTTT | CASSSTGAGRRFNSPLHF | TRBJ1-6 | TRBV6-5 | TRBD1 | few
TGTGCCAGCAGTCCGCAGGGTATCTCCTACGAGCAGTACTTC | CASSPQGISYEQYF | TRBJ2-7 | TRBV12-3/TRBV12-4 | . | many
TGTGCCAGCAGTGAAACAAGGGCTGGGGCCAACGTCCTGACTTTC | CASSETRAGANVLTF | TRBJ2-6 | TRBV2 | . | few
TGTGCCAGCAGTTTATTGTTCTCTGGAAACACCATATATTTT | CASSLLFSGNTIYF | TRBJ1-3 | TRBV12-3/TRBV12-4 | . | few
TGTGCCAGGGACAGTTATGGAGGGAATTCACCCCTCCACTTT | CARDSYGGNSPLHF | TRBJ1-6 | TRBV2 | . | once
TGTGCCACTAAGGTCCCAGGGGTAGCCTACAATGAGCAGTTCTTC | CATKVPGVAYNEQFF | TRBJ2-1 | TRBV19 | . | few
TGTGCCAGCAGCGTGGGCGGGGGGGTCTACAATGAGCAGTTCTTC | CASSVGGGVYNEQFF | TRBJ2-1 | TRBV9 | TRBD2 | many
TGTGCCAGCAGCTTATACCACAACTCAGAAGAGACCCAGTACTTC | CASSLYHNSEETQYF | TRBJ2-5 | TRBV7-3 | . | .
TGTGCCAGCAGTTTAGTCCCTCCGGGGACTCAGGCTTTCTTT | CASSLVPPGTQAFF | TRBJ1-1 | TRBV12-3/TRBV12-4 | . | .
TGCAGTGCTAGAGATTCGGACAGGATGAACACTGAAGCTTTCTTT | CSARDSDRMNTEAFF | TRBJ1-1 | TRBV20-1 | TRBD1 | many
TGTGCCAGCAGTGTCTCCTTAAGGGCGAAGTACTTC | CASSVSLRAKYF | TRBJ2-5 | TRBV6-4 | . | few
TGCGCCAGCAGCTTGGGTGAAGGGTCCGGGGCCAACGTCCTGACTTTC | CASSLGEGSGANVLTF | TRBJ2-6 | TRBV5-1 | . | few
TGCGCCAGCAGCTCGGACAGGGGGGTGAGGGGCTACACCTTC | CASSSDRGVRGYTF | TRBJ1-2 | TRBV5-1 | TRBD1 | .
TGTGCCAGCAGCTTAGGATCAGGGGTCCGCACAGATACGCAGTATTTT | CASSLGSGVRTDTQYF | TRBJ2-3 | TRBV7-9 | . | .